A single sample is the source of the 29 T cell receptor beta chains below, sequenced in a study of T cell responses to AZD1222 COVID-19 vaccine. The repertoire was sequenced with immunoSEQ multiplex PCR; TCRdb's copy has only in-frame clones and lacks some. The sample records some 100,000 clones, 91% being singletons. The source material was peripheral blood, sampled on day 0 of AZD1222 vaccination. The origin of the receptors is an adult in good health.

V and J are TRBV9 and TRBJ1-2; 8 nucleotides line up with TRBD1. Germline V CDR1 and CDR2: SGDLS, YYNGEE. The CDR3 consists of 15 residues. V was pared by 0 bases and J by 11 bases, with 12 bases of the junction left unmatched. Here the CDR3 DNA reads TGTGCCAGCAGCGTAGCCCCAGGGGGCGGTGCCTTATACACCTTC. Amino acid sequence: CASSVAPGGGALYTF.

DNA of the CDR3: TGCGCCAGCAGCTTGGCAGAATACGAGCAGTACTTC. The encoded protein is CASSLAEYEQYF. The chain uses TRBV5-1 and TRBJ2-7; no definite D call. Germline V gene lookup returns CDR1 SGHRS and CDR2 YFSETQ. This CDR3 spans 12 amino acids. Trimming took off 0 bases at V and 4 bases at J, with 5 bases between the two ends.

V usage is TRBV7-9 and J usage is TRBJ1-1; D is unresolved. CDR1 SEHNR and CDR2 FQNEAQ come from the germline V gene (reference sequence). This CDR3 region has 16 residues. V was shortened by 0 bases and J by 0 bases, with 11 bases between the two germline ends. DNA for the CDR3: TGTGCCAGCAGCTTAGCCAAGGTGGTGATGAACACTGAAGCTTTCTTT. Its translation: CASSLAKVVMNTEAFF.

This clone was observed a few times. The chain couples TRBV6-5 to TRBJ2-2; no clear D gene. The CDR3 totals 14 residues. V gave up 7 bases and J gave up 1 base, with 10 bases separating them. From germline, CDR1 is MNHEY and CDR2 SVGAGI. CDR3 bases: TGTGCCAGCAAGAGGACGGTGAACACCGGGGAGCTGTTTTTT. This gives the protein CASKRTVNTGELFF.

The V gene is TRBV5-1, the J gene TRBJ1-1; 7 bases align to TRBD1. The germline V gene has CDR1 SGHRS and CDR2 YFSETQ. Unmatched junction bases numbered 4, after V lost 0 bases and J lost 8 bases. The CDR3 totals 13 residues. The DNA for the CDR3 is TGCGCCAGCAGCTTGGAAAGGACAGGAGAAGCTTTCTTT. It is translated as CASSLERTGEAFF.

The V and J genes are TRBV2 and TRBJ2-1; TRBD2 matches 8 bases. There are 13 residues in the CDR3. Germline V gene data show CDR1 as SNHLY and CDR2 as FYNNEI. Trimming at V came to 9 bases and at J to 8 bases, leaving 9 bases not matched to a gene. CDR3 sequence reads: CASALAEVDEQFF. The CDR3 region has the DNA TGTGCCAGTGCACTAGCGGAGGTCGATGAGCAGTTCTTC.

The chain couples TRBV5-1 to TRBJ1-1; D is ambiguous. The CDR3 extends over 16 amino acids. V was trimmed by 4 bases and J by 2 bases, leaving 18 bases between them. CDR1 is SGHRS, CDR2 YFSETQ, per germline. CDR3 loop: CASSPQEGSQNTEAFF. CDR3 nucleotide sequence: TGCGCCAGCAGCCCCCAAGAGGGCAGCCAAAACACTGAAGCTTTCTTT.

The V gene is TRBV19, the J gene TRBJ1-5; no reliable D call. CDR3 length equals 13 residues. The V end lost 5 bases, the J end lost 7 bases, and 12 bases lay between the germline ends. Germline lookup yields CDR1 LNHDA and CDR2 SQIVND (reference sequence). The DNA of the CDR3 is TGTGCCAGTAGTGGTCGGGCGATCCAGCCCCAGCATTTT. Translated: CASSGRAIQPQHF.

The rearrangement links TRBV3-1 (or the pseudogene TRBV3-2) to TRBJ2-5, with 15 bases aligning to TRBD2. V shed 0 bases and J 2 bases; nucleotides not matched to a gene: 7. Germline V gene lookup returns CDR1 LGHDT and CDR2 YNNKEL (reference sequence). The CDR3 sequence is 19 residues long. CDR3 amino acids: CASSQEEGLAGGLQETQYF. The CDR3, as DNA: TGTGCCAGCAGCCAAGAGGAGGGACTAGCGGGGGGCTTGCAAGAGACCCAGTACTTC.

The CDR3 DNA sequence: TGCAGCGTTGGAACAGGATTAGATACGCAGTATTTT. Its protein is CSVGTGLDTQYF. The chain is built from TRBV29-1 and TRBJ2-3, with a possible D match to TRBD1 (5 bases). V gave up 4 bases and J gave up 5 bases, with 10 bases separating them. Germline CDR1 SQVTM, CDR2 ANQGSEA. The CDR3 has 12 residues.

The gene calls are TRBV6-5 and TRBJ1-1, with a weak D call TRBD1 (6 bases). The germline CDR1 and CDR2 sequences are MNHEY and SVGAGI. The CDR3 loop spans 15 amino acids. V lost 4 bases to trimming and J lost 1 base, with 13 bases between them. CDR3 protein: CASSSLVQGNTEAFF. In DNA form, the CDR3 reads TGTGCCAGCAGTTCCCTAGTACAGGGGAACACTGAAGCTTTCTTT.

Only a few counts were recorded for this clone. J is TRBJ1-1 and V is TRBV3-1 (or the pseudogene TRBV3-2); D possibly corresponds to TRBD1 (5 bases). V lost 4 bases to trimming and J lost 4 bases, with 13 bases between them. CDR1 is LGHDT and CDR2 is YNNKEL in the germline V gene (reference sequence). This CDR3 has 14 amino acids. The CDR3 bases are TGTGCCAGCAGCCTTCGGGGGGTTAGCACTGAAGCTTTCTTT. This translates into CASSLRGVSTEAFF.

The CDR3 DNA follows: TGTGCCAGCAGCTTATCATCAACTGAAGCTTTCTTT. Protein: CASSLSSTEAFF. This chain joins TRBV7-2 and TRBJ1-1; D unclear. Germline V CDR1 and CDR2: SGHTA, FQGNSA. V shed 2 bases and J shed 5 bases, with 6 bases lying between them. The length of the CDR3 is 12 residues.

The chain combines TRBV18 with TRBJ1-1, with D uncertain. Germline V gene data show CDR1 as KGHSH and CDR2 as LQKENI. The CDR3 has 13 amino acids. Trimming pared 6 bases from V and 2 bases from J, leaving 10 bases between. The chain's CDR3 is CASSQDENTEAFF. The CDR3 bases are TGTGCCAGCTCTCAGGATGAAAACACTGAAGCTTTCTTT.

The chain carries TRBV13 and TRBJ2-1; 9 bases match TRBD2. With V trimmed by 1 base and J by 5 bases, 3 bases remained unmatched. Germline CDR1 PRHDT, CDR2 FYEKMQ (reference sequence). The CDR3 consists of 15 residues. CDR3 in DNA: TGTGCCAGCAGCTTAGATAGCGGGGGAAACAATGAGCAGTTCTTC. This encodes CASSLDSGGNNEQFF.

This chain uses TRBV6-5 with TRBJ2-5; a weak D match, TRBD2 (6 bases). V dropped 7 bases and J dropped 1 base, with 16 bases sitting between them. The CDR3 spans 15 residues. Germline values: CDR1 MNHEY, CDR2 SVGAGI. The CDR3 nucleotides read TGTGCCAGCACCCGTAAAGGAGGGCTCCAAGAGACCCAGTACTTC. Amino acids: CASTRKGGLQETQYF.

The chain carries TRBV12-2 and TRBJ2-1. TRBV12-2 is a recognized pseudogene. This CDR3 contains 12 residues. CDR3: CASRLGYNEQFF. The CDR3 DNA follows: TGTGCAAGTCGCTTAGGTTACAATGAGCAGTTCTTC.

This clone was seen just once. CDR3 DNA sequence: TGTGCCAGCAGCCCACCCCGGGACAGCAATCAGCCCCAGCATTTT. Protein sequence: CASSPPRDSNQPQHF. V gene TRBV7-9 combines with J gene TRBJ1-5; perhaps TRBD1 as D (5 bases). Between the trimmed V and J ends, which lost 5 bases and 1 base, there was a span of 12 bases. The length of the CDR3 is 15 residues. Germline V CDR1 and CDR2: SEHNR, FQNEAQ (reference sequence).

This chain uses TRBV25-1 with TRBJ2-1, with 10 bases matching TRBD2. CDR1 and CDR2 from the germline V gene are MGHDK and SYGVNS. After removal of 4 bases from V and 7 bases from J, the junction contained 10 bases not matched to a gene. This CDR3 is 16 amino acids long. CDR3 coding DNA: TGTGCCAGCAGTGCGCCGGGACTAGCGTCCCTAAATGAGCAGTTCTTC. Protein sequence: CASSAPGLASLNEQFF.

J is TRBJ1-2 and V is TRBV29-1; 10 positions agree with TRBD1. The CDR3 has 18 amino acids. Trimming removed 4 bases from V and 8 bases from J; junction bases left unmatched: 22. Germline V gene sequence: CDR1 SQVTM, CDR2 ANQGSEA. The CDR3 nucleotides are TGCAGCGTTGCCACTTTCCGGGACAGGGGTAAACGCCTTTGGGGCTACACCTTC. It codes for CSVATFRDRGKRLWGYTF.

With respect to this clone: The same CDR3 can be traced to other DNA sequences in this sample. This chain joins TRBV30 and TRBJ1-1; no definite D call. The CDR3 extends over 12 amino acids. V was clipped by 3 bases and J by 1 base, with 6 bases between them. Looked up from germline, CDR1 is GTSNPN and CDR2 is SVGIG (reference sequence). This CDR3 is CAWREGNTEAFF. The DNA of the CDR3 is TGTGCCTGGAGAGAGGGGAACACTGAAGCTTTCTTT.

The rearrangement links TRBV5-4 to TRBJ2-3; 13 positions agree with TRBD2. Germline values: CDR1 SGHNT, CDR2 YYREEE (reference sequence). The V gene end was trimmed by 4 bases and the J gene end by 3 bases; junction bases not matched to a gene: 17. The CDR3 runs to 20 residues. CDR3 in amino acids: CASSRSGLAGYLWGTDTQYF. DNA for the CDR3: TGTGCCAGCAGCCGTTCGGGACTAGCGGGGTACCTATGGGGGACAGATACGCAGTATTTT.

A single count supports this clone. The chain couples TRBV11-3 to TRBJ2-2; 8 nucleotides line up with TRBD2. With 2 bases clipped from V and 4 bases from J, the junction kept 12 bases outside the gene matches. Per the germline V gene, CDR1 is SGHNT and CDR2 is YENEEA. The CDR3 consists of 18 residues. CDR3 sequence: CASSLSQSGSLFTGELFF. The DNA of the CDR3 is TGTGCCAGCAGCTTATCTCAAAGCGGGAGCTTGTTCACCGGGGAGCTGTTTTTT.

As DNA, the CDR3 is TGTGCCAGCAGTTTCGGTCTAAACCACGAGCAGTACTTC. Its protein product is CASSFGLNHEQYF. The chain couples TRBV12-3 or TRBV12-4 to TRBJ2-7; D unclear. The CDR3 totals 13 residues. Trimming took off 3 bases at V and 5 bases at J, with 11 bases between the two ends.

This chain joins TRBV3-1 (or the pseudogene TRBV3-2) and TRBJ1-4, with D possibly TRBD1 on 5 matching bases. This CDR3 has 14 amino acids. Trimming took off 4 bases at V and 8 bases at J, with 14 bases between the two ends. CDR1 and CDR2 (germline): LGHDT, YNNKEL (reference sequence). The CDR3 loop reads CASSRRGGEEKLFF. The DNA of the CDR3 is TGTGCCAGCAGCCGCCGGGGGGGAGAGGAAAAACTGTTTTTT.

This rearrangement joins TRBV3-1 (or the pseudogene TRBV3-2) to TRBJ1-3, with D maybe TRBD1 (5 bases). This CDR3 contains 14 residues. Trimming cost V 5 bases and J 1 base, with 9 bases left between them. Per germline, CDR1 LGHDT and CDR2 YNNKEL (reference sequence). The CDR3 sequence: CASSSGPSGNTIYF. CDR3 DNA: TGTGCCAGCAGCTCGGGACCGTCTGGAAACACCATATATTTT.

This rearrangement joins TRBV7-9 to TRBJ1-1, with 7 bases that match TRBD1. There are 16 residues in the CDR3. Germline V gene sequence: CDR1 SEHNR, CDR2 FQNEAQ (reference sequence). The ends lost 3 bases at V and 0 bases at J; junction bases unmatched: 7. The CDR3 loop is CASSFRQGILNTEAFF. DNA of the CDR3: TGTGCCAGCAGCTTCCGACAGGGTATTTTGAACACTGAAGCTTTCTTT.

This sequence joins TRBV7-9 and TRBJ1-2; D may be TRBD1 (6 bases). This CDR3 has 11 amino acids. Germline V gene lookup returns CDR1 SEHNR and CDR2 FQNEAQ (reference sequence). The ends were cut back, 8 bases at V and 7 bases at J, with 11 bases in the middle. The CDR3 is CASGVTGGYTF. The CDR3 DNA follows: TGTGCCAGCGGGGTGACAGGTGGCTACACCTTC.

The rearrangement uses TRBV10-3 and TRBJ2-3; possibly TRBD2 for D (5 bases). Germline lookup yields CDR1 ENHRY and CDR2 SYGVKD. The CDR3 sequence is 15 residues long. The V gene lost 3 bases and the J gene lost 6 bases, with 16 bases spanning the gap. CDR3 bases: TGTGCCATCAGTGATAGCCTAGCCCATGGGGATACGCAGTATTTT. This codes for CAISDSLAHGDTQYF.